One and the same sample provided the 16 T cell receptor beta chains below, sequenced in a study of control samples from healthy donors and cancer patients. Data came from immunoSEQ multiplex PCR; TCRdb stores just in-frame clones and leaves some out. In the table there are 120,000 to 150,000 clones, approximately 94% of which are singletons. Specimen: blood. Receptors were obtained from a man in his forties in good health.

The J gene is TRBJ2-3, the V gene TRBV3-1 (or the pseudogene TRBV3-2); 11 bases are a match to TRBD1. The ends lost 5 bases at V and 3 bases at J; junction bases unmatched: 4. From germline, CDR1 is LGHDT and CDR2 YNNKEL (reference sequence). CDR3 length: 15 amino acids. The DNA for the CDR3 is TGTGCCAGCAGCGACCGGGACAGGGGGACAGATACGCAGTATTTT. Protein: CASSDRDRGTDTQYF.

The rearrangement uses TRBV15 and TRBJ1-2; D not certain. Germline V gene lookup returns CDR1 LNHNV and CDR2 YYDKDF (reference sequence). Trimming cost V 0 bases and J 4 bases, with 15 bases left between them. The CDR3 runs to 16 residues. CDR3: CATSRDLGEASYGYTF. CDR3 nucleotides: TGTGCCACCAGCAGAGATCTTGGAGAGGCCAGCTATGGCTACACCTTC.

The V and J genes are TRBV9 and TRBJ2-2, with D perhaps TRBD2 (7 bases). CDR3 length: 16 residues. CDR1 is SGDLS, CDR2 YYNGEE, per germline. Trimming took 6 bases from V and 2 from J, leaving 17 bases between them. This chain's CDR3 is CASKPLGGANTGELFF. CDR3 nucleotide sequence: TGTGCCAGCAAACCTCTAGGGGGGGCAAACACCGGGGAGCTGTTTTTT.

The rearrangement links TRBV11-2 to TRBJ1-5; 9 bases map to TRBD1. Per germline, CDR1 SGHAT and CDR2 FQNNGV. The junction had 2 bases not matched to a gene; V was cut back by 3 bases and J by 2 bases. The CDR3 has 15 amino acids. CDR3 in DNA: TGTGCCAGCAGCTTGGGGGACAGGGGCAATCAGCCCCAGCATTTT. Its translation: CASSLGDRGNQPQHF.

The chain joins TRBV7-3 to TRBJ2-2; D remains unclear. Germline CDR1 and CDR2: SGHTA and FQGTGA. The CDR3 length is 13 residues. Trimming stripped 2 bases from V and 5 bases from J, with 6 bases between. The CDR3 sequence is CASSLLVTGELFF. The CDR3 DNA follows: TGTGCCAGCAGCTTACTGGTGACCGGGGAGCTGTTTTTT.

This chain's CDR3 is CATHYEDWFF. In nucleotides, the CDR3 is TGTGCCACCCACTATGAAGACTGGTTCTTC. This chain uses TRBV24-1 with TRBJ2-1; D unresolved. Trimming stripped 9 bases from V and 15 bases from J, with 14 bases between. CDR3 length equals 10 residues. Germline CDR1 KGHDR, CDR2 SFDVKD.

The gene calls are TRBV6-5 and TRBJ1-4, with D uncertain. Looked up from germline, CDR1 is MNHEY and CDR2 is SVGAGI. The CDR3 runs to 15 residues. V dropped 0 bases and J dropped 0 bases, with 5 bases sitting between them. For the CDR3, the DNA is TGTGCCAGCAGTTACTCGAGTGCAACTAATGAAAAACTGTTTTTT. Translated: CASSYSSATNEKLFF.

This CDR3 reads CASSDSRVNGNTEAFF. The CDR3 DNA is TGTGCCAGCAGTGACTCAAGGGTTAATGGGAACACTGAAGCTTTCTTT. V is TRBV6-4 and J is TRBJ1-1, with D uncertain. Germline V gene data show CDR1 as MRHNA and CDR2 as SNTAGT. V was trimmed by 0 bases and J by 1 base, leaving 12 bases between them. The CDR3 has 16 amino acids.

The J gene is TRBJ2-3, the V gene TRBV19; D is unclear. V lost 0 bases, J lost 6 bases, and 4 bases lay in between. The CDR3 totals 12 residues. CDR1 is LNHDA and CDR2 is SQIVND in the germline V gene (reference sequence). This CDR3 is CASSIDWDTQYF. CDR3 DNA sequence: TGTGCCAGTAGTATAGATTGGGATACGCAGTATTTT.

This chain links TRBV13 with TRBJ2-5; 7 nucleotides align to TRBD2. V shed 1 base and J 2 bases; nucleotides not matched to a gene: 7. CDR3 length: 16 amino acids. Per the germline V gene, CDR1 is PRHDT and CDR2 is FYEKMQ (reference sequence). The CDR3 DNA is TGTGCCAGCAGCTTAGCCCAGCGGGGCCAACAAGAGACCCAGTACTTC. Its translation is CASSLAQRGQQETQYF. Variable domain in full (rest from reference TRBV13 and TRBJ2-5): AAGVIQSPRHLIKEKRETATLKCYPIPRHDTVYWYQQGPGQDPQFLISFYEKMQSDKGSIPDRFSAQQFSDYHSELNMSSLELGDSALYFCASSLAQRGQQETQYFGPGTRLLVL.

The chain has TRBV30 and TRBJ1-2, with a weak D call TRBD1 (6 bases). Germline-derived CDR1 and CDR2 are GTSNPN and SVGIG (reference sequence). The length of the CDR3 is 12 residues. Trimming left V 4 bases short and J 6 bases short, with 12 bases between. The CDR3 DNA is TGTGCCTGGAAGGGAGGGGGGAATGGCTACACCTTC. Its translation: CAWKGGGNGYTF.

This clone has only one observation. The V call is TRBV5-1, the J call TRBJ2-7, with TRBD1 matching over 8 bases. The CDR3 has 17 amino acids. CDR1 is SGHRS, CDR2 YFSETQ, per germline. V shed 4 bases and J 6 bases; nucleotides not matched to a gene: 18. CDR3 bases: TGCGCCAGCAGCGTTGGACAGGGAATTTTTTCTTATAGCGAGCAGTACTTC. Translated, it gives CASSVGQGIFSYSEQYF.

CDR3 residues: CASSQQGGKLFF. The CDR3, as DNA: TGTGCCAGCAGCCAGCAGGGGGGGAAACTGTTTTTT. The chain is built from TRBV4-2 and TRBJ1-4, with 7 bases identical to TRBD1. V dropped 3 bases and J dropped 11; count of bases not matched to a gene: 3. The CDR3 consists of 12 residues. The germline gives CDR1 LGHNA, CDR2 YNFKEQ.

The V and J genes are TRBV2 and TRBJ1-4, with 10 bases aligning to TRBD1. Germline values: CDR1 SNHLY, CDR2 FYNNEI. This CDR3 has 15 amino acids. The ends lost 11 bases at V and 8 bases at J; junction bases unmatched: 14. The CDR3 sequence is CAGRDRGVKDEKLFF. The CDR3 nucleotides read TGTGCCGGTCGGGACAGGGGAGTAAAAGACGAAAAACTGTTTTTT.

This clone was observed once. Different DNA sequences within this sample yield the same CDR3. The chain is built from TRBV9 and TRBJ1-1; the match to TRBD1 covers 9 bases. The CDR3 is 14 residues long. With 0 bases clipped from V and 5 bases from J, the junction kept 2 bases outside the gene matches. Germline CDR1 reads SGDLS; CDR2 reads YYNGEE. This chain's CDR3 is CASSVGQGGTEAFF. The CDR3 coding sequence is TGTGCCAGCAGCGTAGGACAGGGGGGGACTGAAGCTTTCTTT.

This clone was counted a few times. CDR3 nucleotide sequence: TGTGCCAGCCTTGGAACAGCACCCTTCCTTAGTTCACCCCTCCACTTT. Residues: CASLGTAPFLSSPLHF. The rearrangement joins TRBV28 to TRBJ1-6; D not certain. Germline V gene lookup returns CDR1 MDHEN and CDR2 SYDVKM. Between the trimmed V and J ends, which lost 8 bases and 9 bases, there was a span of 23 bases. This CDR3 spans 16 amino acids.